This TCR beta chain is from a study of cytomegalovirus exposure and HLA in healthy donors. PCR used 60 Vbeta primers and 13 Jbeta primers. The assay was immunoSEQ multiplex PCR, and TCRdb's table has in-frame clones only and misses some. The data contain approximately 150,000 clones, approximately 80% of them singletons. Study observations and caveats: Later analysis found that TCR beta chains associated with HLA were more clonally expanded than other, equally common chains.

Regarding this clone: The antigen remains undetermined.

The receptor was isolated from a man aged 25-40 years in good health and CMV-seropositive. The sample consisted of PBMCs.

The CDR3 protein is CASSPPGEGPNEQFF. As DNA, the CDR3 is TGTGCCAGCAGCCCCCCGGGGGAGGGACCCAATGAGCAGTTCTTC. V and J are TRBV7-3 and TRBJ2-1, with 7 nucleotides matching TRBD2. Per germline, CDR1 SGHTA and CDR2 FQGTGA. The CDR3 has 15 amino acids. V shed 5 bases, J shed 6 bases, and the junction held 10 bases outside the gene matches. Combining the CDR3 with reference TRBV7-3 and TRBJ2-1 gives the whole variable domain GAGVSQTPSNKVTEKGKYVELRCDPISGHTALYWYRQSLGQGPEFLIYFQGTGAADDSGLPNDRFFAVRPEGSVSTLKIQRTERGDSAVYLCASSPPGEGPNEQFFGPGTRLTVL.